These T cell receptor beta chains were read from a single sample in a study of blood T cell repertoires in COVID-19. TCRdb's copy holds only in-frame clones and misses some; the assay was immunoSEQ multiplex PCR. Of around 170,000 clones in the sample, roughly 70% were seen once. The sequencing sample was made of peripheral blood. The receptors originated from a woman aged 80 or older with acute or convalescent COVID-19. The CDR3 runs from the conserved cysteine through the conserved F or W. Fields, in order: V gene, clone size, D gene, J gene, CDR3 DNA, CDR3 protein. D genes are given only for firm matches. Not every row has a clone size; where given, it reads once, few, many or a size class.

TRBV2,NA,TRBD2,TRBJ2-1,TGTGCCAGCAGCCCCCCTAGCGGGGAGTACAATGAGCAGTTCTTC,CASSPPSGEYNEQFF
TRBV28,many,NA,TRBJ2-7,TGTGCCAGCAGTATACCCCAGGGGTCCCACGAGCAGTACTTC,CASSIPQGSHEQYF
TRBV4-2,NA,TRBD2,TRBJ2-1,TGTGCCAGCAGCCAAGGTGACCTAGCGGGAGCCCTCAATGAGCAGTTCTTC,CASSQGDLAGALNEQFF
TRBV11-3,once,TRBD2,TRBJ2-3,TGTGCCAGCAGCCTCGGGACTACTACAGATACGCAGTATTTT,CASSLGTTTDTQYF
TRBV6-1,NA,TRBD2,TRBJ2-1,TGTGCCAGCAGTGAACGACTAGCGGGAGCCTACAATGAGCAGTTCTTC,CASSERLAGAYNEQFF
TRBV5-1,many,TRBD2,TRBJ2-1,TGCGCCAGCAGCTTGCAGCCTAGCGGGGCCAGCTCCTACAATGAGCAGTTCTTC,CASSLQPSGASSYNEQFF
TRBV4-1,NA,TRBD2,TRBJ2-3,TGCGCCAGCAGCCAAGCGCATAGCGGGGGGTTCACAGATACGCAGTATTTT,CASSQAHSGGFTDTQYF
TRBV6-2/TRBV6-3,many,TRBD2,TRBJ2-7,TGTGCCAGCAGTAAAGCGGGAGAGCAGTACTTC,CASSKAGEQYF
TRBV7-9,few,NA,TRBJ2-7,TGTGCCAGCAGCTTAGTGACACCCCCCTACGAGCAGTACTTC,CASSLVTPPYEQYF
TRBV27,once,TRBD2,TRBJ2-3,TGTGCCAGCAGTCGCCGACGAGGGACTAGCGGGAGAGATACGCAGTATTTT,CASSRRRGTSGRDTQYF
TRBV29-1,NA,NA,TRBJ1-2,TGCAGCGTTGGACCGGAGGGTAACTATGGCTACACCTTC,CSVGPEGNYGYTF
TRBV4-3,NA,TRBD1,TRBJ2-3,TGCGCCAGCAGCCAAGATTTGACAGGGGTAACAGATACGCAGTATTTT,CASSQDLTGVTDTQYF
TRBV28,NA,NA,TRBJ1-1,TGTGCCAGCAGTTTACAGGGGAAGGGTACTGAAGCTTTCTTT,CASSLQGKGTEAFF
TRBV29-1,NA,TRBD2,TRBJ2-5,TGCAGCGTTGGCGGGAGTGCCAAGACCCAGTACTTC,CSVGGSAKTQYF
TRBV19,NA,NA,TRBJ1-3,TGTGCCAGCTTCCCGGGGGACGGAAACACCATATATTTT,CASFPGDGNTIYF
TRBV4-1,NA,TRBD1,TRBJ2-7,TGCGCCAGCAGCGTCTCCGGGACAGGGGCCTACGAGCAGTACTTC,CASSVSGTGAYEQYF
TRBV4-2,NA,TRBD1,TRBJ1-5,TGTGCCAGCAGCCAAGGGACAGGGGGACAAGGCAATCAGCCCCAGCATTTT,CASSQGTGGQGNQPQHF
TRBV5-1,NA,TRBD2,TRBJ2-1,TGCGCCAGCAGCCAGGGACTAGCGGGAGAGGAGCAGTTCTTC,CASSQGLAGEEQFF
TRBV5-8,NA,TRBD2,TRBJ2-1,TGTGCCAGCAGCTGGGGACTAGCGGAATACAATGAGCAGTTCTTC,CASSWGLAEYNEQFF
TRBV6-5,NA,NA,TRBJ1-3,TGTGCCAGCAGTTACTCACAGCCAGGGGTAGGAAACACCATATATTTT,CASSYSQPGVGNTIYF
TRBV15,NA,NA,TRBJ1-1,TGTGCCACCAGGCACGGACACTCGAGTAACACTGAAGCTTTCTTT,CATRHGHSSNTEAFF
TRBV28,NA,NA,TRBJ1-4,TGTGCCAGCAGTTTAGGGGGGGCAACTAATGAAAAACTGTTTTTT,CASSLGGATNEKLFF
TRBV28,NA,TRBD1,TRBJ2-7,TGTGCCAGCAGTTTGACCGGGACAGGGAACTACGAGCAGTACTTC,CASSLTGTGNYEQYF
TRBV28,NA,NA,TRBJ1-2,TGTGCCAGCAGTTTAGCCCCAACAGGGTTGTATGGCTACACCTTC,CASSLAPTGLYGYTF
TRBV9,NA,TRBD1,TRBJ2-7,TGTGCCAGCAGCGTCTCCGGGACAGGGGATAGGGAGCAGTACTTC,CASSVSGTGDREQYF
TRBV4-1,few,NA,TRBJ1-3,TGCGCCAGCAGCCAAGCCCCTGGGGCTTACTCTGGAAACACCATATATTTT,CASSQAPGAYSGNTIYF
TRBV4-3,NA,NA,TRBJ2-3,TGCGCCAGCAGCCAAGATAAGGAAGTTCGAGGAGATACGCAGTATTTT,CASSQDKEVRGDTQYF
TRBV24-1,NA,NA,TRBJ2-7,TGTGCCACGGAGACCGGAGGACCCTCCTACGAGCAGTACTTC,CATETGGPSYEQYF